A single T cell receptor (beta chain) is shown here with its context. Profiled with immunoSEQ multiplex PCR; TCRdb holds only in-frame clones, not every one. The table records hundreds of thousands of clones, 89% of them present only once. The sample comes from a study of blood T cell repertoires in COVID-19. Study at large: PBMCs, B-cell-depleted T cells, or T cells provided the cDNA or gDNA that made up the material.

The participants were between about 18 and 100 years old and came from some 25 US areas. V gave up 3 bases and J gave up 5 bases, with 10 bases separating them. From germline, CDR1 is MDHEN and CDR2 SYDVKM. The CDR3 runs 13 residues. The sequenced sample was PBMCs or T cells enriched from blood (not recorded which). This TCR derives from a middle-aged woman who had recovered from COVID-19. The chain couples TRBV28 to TRBJ2-5, with D maybe TRBD1 (5 bases). CDR3: CASSFSGYETQYF. CDR3 nucleotides: TGTGCCAGCAGTTTTTCAGGGTACGAGACCCAGTACTTC. The complete variable domain, with remaining parts taken from reference TRBV28 and TRBJ2-5, reads DVKVTQSSRYLVKRTGEKVFLECVQDMDHENMFWYRQDPGLGLRLIYFSYDVKMKEKGDIPEGYSVSREKKERFSLILESASTNQTSMYLCASSFSGYETQYFGPGTRLLVL.